The present T cell receptor beta chain was sequenced within a study of blood T cell repertoires in COVID-19. Study overall: T cells, B-cell-depleted T cells, or PBMCs supplied cDNA or gDNA.

Original processing notes: How many nucleated cells were present was estimated from reference gene primer amplification. Only in-frame clones appear in the TCRdb table, and some are missing; sequencing was by immunoSEQ multiplex PCR. V and J calls and clone size come straight from that table; D and trimming were deduced from the DNA. Here the sample spans roughly 120,000 clones, 80% to 90% being singletons. The V and J ends lost 5 bases and 0 bases, in that order; junction bases with no gene match: 5. The germline gives CDR1 SGHRS, CDR2 YFSETQ. The CDR3 totals 17 residues. Input material: peripheral blood. The TCR comes from a man in his forties with acute or convalescent COVID-19. This chain links TRBV5-1 with TRBJ1-6; 10 nucleotides agree with TRBD1. The CDR3 nucleotides are TGCGCCAGCAGTCGGGGACAGGGGAGCTCCTATAATTCACCCCTCCACTTT. This codes for CASSRGQGSSYNSPLHF.